Listed below are T cell receptor beta chains from one sample, sequenced in a study of blood T cells in healthy people across ages. TCRdb re-called the 5' RACE reads through MiXCR, storing one row per CDR3 protein. The table has roughly 1 million distinct CDR3 sequences, under 30% seen once. This same sample was also part of a study on T cells of mothers and their children.

Sequenced: blood. Receptor source: a girl aged 2-15 years in good health. CDR3s include the opening cysteine and the closing phenylalanine or tryptophan. Each record gives: V gene, CDR3 length, D gene, J gene, clone size, CDR3 protein, CDR3 DNA. A D gene is named only where the DNA matches it firmly. Only part of the rows carry a size: once, few, many, or a class if the clone is expanded.

>TRBV20-1|16|TRBD2|TRBJ2-7|few
CSASGGAGRSSYEQYF
TGCAGTGCTAGTGGGGGAGCGGGAAGGAGCTCCTACGAGCAGTACTTC
>TRBV20-1|14|NA|TRBJ2-1|NA
CSARGTTNDNEQFF
TGCAGTGCCAGGGGGACTACAAACGACAATGAGCAGTTCTTC
>TRBV7-9|15|TRBD1|TRBJ1-2|NA
CASSPAQGANYGYTF
TGTGCCAGCAGCCCAGCACAGGGGGCGAACTATGGCTACACCTTC
>TRBV12-3/TRBV12-4|13|TRBD2|TRBJ2-5|few
CASIGTNQETQYF
TGTGCCAGCATCGGGACTAACCAAGAGACCCAGTACTTC
>TRBV13|13|NA|TRBJ2-5|few
CASSLSKGETQYF
TGTGCCAGCAGCTTAAGTAAGGGAGAGACCCAGTACTTC
>TRBV4-3|14|NA|TRBJ2-7|NA
CASSQVEDRYEQYF
TGCGCCAGCAGCCAAGTTGAGGACCGGTACGAGCAGTACTTC
>TRBV5-1|18|TRBD1|TRBJ1-3|few
CASSLETGDTRSGNTIYF
TGCGCCAGCAGCTTGGAGACAGGGGACACCAGGTCTGGAAACACCATATATTTT
>TRBV10-3|14|NA|TRBJ2-5|few
CAISGSTAQETQYF
TGTGCCATCAGTGGTTCGACAGCACAAGAGACCCAGTACTTC
>TRBV7-9|13|NA|TRBJ2-5|NA
CASSLAIEETQYF
TGTGCCAGCAGCTTAGCTATAGAGGAGACCCAGTACTTC
>TRBV12-3/TRBV12-4|12|NA|TRBJ2-5|few
CASSPGWGTQYF
TGTGCCAGCAGTCCCGGGTGGGGGACCCAGTACTTC
>TRBV7-2|12|NA|TRBJ1-1|NA
CASSLFFTEAFF
TGTGCCAGCAGCTTATTTTTCACTGAAGCTTTCTTT
>TRBV10-3|15|TRBD2|TRBJ2-1|few
CAISMTSGYYNEQFF
TGTGCCATCAGTATGACTAGCGGTTATTATAATGAGCAGTTCTTC
>TRBV5-1|14|NA|TRBJ2-7|few
CASSLMLSSYEQYF
TGCGCCAGCAGCTTAATGCTGAGCTCCTACGAGCAGTACTTC
>TRBV7-2|15|TRBD2|TRBJ2-3|NA
CASSFKRGARDTQYF
TGTGCCAGCAGCTTCAAGCGGGGGGCCCGAGATACGCAGTATTTT
>TRBV7-2|13|NA|TRBJ2-5|NA
CASRSNYQETQYF
TGTGCCAGCAGATCTAATTACCAAGAGACCCAGTACTTC
>TRBV29-1|12|NA|TRBJ2-4|NA
CSVSPGPNIQYF
TGCAGCGTAAGTCCGGGTCCCAACATTCAGTACTTC
>TRBV6-2/TRBV6-3|11|NA|TRBJ2-7|few
CASGVLVEQYF
TGTGCCAGCGGGGTCTTGGTTGAGCAGTACTTC
>TRBV18|23|TRBD2|TRBJ2-3|NA
CASSPNTRTGTSGKTSRGDTQYF
TGTGCCAGCTCACCGAATACCAGGACCGGGACTAGCGGGAAGACCTCTCGCGGGGATACGCAGTATTTT
>TRBV6-5|15|NA|TRBJ2-2|NA
CASSYSGGAAGELFF
TGTGCCAGCAGTTACTCTGGGGGGGCGGCCGGGGAGCTGTTTTTT
>TRBV6-5|18|TRBD2|TRBJ2-3|NA
CASSYASAGREGKDTQYF
TGTGCCAGCAGTTACGCCTCGGCGGGGCGGGAGGGCAAAGATACGCAGTATTTT
>TRBV4-3|13|NA|TRBJ2-4|many
CASSQINKGIQYF
TGCGCCAGCAGCCAAATCAATAAAGGCATTCAGTACTTC
>TRBV15|14|NA|TRBJ1-6|NA
CATSFKAGPTPLHF
TGTGCCACCAGCTTCAAAGCGGGGCCCACACCCCTCCACTTT
>TRBV28|15|TRBD1|TRBJ2-4|NA
CASSLWQGATGIQHF
TGTGCCAGCAGTTTGTGGCAGGGGGCCACCGGCATTCAGCACTTC
>TRBV6-1|13|NA|TRBJ2-1|NA
CASSERPNIEQFF
TGTGCCAGCAGTGAACGACCTAATATAGAGCAGTTCTTC
>TRBV7-2|13|TRBD1|TRBJ1-4|NA
CASTGGPMEKLFF
TGTGCCAGTACAGGGGGTCCAATGGAAAAACTGTTTTTT
>TRBV12-3/TRBV12-4|15|NA|TRBJ2-1|NA
CASSAEGGSYNEQFF
TGTGCCAGCAGTGCCGAGGGGGGGTCCTACAATGAGCAGTTCTTC
>TRBV12-3/TRBV12-4|16|TRBD1|TRBJ1-1|few
CASSFGTGNLNTEAFF
TGTGCCAGCAGTTTTGGGACAGGGAATCTTAACACTGAAGCTTTCTTT
>TRBV10-3|15|NA|TRBJ2-7|NA
CAISVMKGLSYEQYF
TGTGCCATCAGTGTCATGAAGGGCCTCTCCTACGAGCAGTACTTC
>TRBV7-6|14|NA|TRBJ2-3|NA
CASSLKRPTDTQYF
TGTGCCAGCAGCTTAAAAAGACCCACAGATACGCAGTATTTT
>TRBV5-5|15|NA|TRBJ2-7|few
CASSRISQDSYEQYF
TGTGCCAGCAGCAGGATCAGCCAAGACAGCTACGAGCAGTACTTC
>TRBV7-3|16|TRBD1|TRBJ2-4|few
CASSDAGTALGNIQYF
TGTGCCAGCAGCGATGCCGGGACAGCCCTAGGGAACATTCAGTACTTC
>TRBV9|15|TRBD2|TRBJ2-5|NA
CASSVETSGTETQYF
TGTGCCAGCAGCGTGGAGACTAGCGGGACTGAGACCCAGTACTTC
>TRBV28|15|NA|TRBJ2-3|NA
CASSESDTRTDTQYF
TGTGCCAGCAGTGAGTCGGACACACGCACAGATACGCAGTATTTT
>TRBV28|14|TRBD1|TRBJ1-4|NA
CASRQDRVGEKLFF
TGTGCCAGCAGACAGGACAGGGTTGGCGAAAAACTGTTTTTT
>TRBV29-1|13|NA|TRBJ2-7|few
CSVVVASRYEQYF
TGCAGCGTTGTAGTGGCTTCCCGCTACGAGCAGTACTTC
>TRBV6-5|13|TRBD2|TRBJ2-3|NA
CATSAGVADTQYF
TGTGCCACCTCGGCGGGGGTGGCAGATACGCAGTATTTT
>TRBV9|14|TRBD1|TRBJ2-4|NA
CARPEGQGKNIQYF
TGTGCCAGACCGGAGGGACAGGGAAAAAACATTCAGTACTTC
>TRBV14|13|NA|TRBJ2-5|NA
CASRLRTEETQYF
TGTGCCAGCAGACTCCGGACGGAGGAGACCCAGTACTTC
>TRBV15|14|NA|TRBJ2-7|NA
CATSRGVRVYEQYF
TGTGCCACCAGCAGAGGGGTCCGAGTCTACGAGCAGTACTTC
>TRBV3-1|15|TRBD2|TRBJ2-3|few
CASSPGTTTTDTQYF
TGTGCCAGCAGCCCTGGGACTACTACCACAGATACGCAGTATTTT
>TRBV5-1|16|NA|TRBJ2-1|few
CASSLAWGVTGNEQFF
TGCGCCAGCAGCTTGGCATGGGGGGTTACAGGCAATGAGCAGTTCTTC
>TRBV5-1|16|TRBD1|TRBJ1-2|few
CASSFDPGQGFRGYTF
TGCGCCAGCAGCTTCGACCCGGGACAGGGGTTTCGCGGCTACACCTTC
>TRBV29-1|19|TRBD2|TRBJ2-3|NA
CSVEDWSGVISSSTDTQYF
TGCAGCGTTGAAGATTGGAGCGGGGTAATTTCGTCTAGCACAGATACGCAGTATTTT
>TRBV20-1|14|NA|TRBJ1-5|NA
CSASQTAPVSTQHF
TGCAGTGCTTCCCAGACCGCCCCTGTATCGACCCAGCATTTT
>TRBV28|14|NA|TRBJ1-4|NA
CASSPTGPNEKLFF
TGTGCCAGCAGTCCGACAGGCCCTAATGAAAAACTGTTTTTT
>TRBV20-1|12|TRBD1|TRBJ1-2|NA
CSAPGTDDGYTF
TGCAGTGCTCCCGGGACAGACGATGGCTACACCTTC
>TRBV4-2|15|TRBD2|TRBJ2-7|NA
CASSQGTSSSYEQYF
TGTGCCAGCAGCCAGGGGACTAGCAGTTCGTACGAGCAGTACTTC
>TRBV7-2|16|TRBD2|TRBJ2-3|few
CASTLVAGDSTDTQYF
TGTGCCAGCACCTTGGTAGCGGGAGATAGCACAGATACGCAGTATTTT
>TRBV29-1|12|TRBD1|TRBJ2-1|NA
CSVEGAPDEQFF
TGCAGCGTAGAGGGGGCGCCGGATGAGCAGTTCTTC
>TRBV6-5|15|NA|TRBJ2-7|NA
CASSTTALSSYEQYF
TGTGCCAGCAGTACCACAGCCCTTAGCTCCTACGAGCAGTACTTC
>TRBV6-5|11|NA|TRBJ2-5|many
CAGGSGETQYF
TGTGCGGGGGGAAGTGGAGAGACCCAGTACTTC
>TRBV10-3|12|NA|TRBJ2-6|NA
CAISAGANVLTF
TGTGCCATCAGTGCTGGGGCCAACGTCCTGACTTTC